This T cell receptor beta chain was sequenced for a study of regulatory T cells in long-lasting Graves disease. CDR3 regions were amplified by Arm-PCR using iRepertoire HTBI primers to build TCR beta libraries. From the multiplex PCR reads, TCRdb called clonotypes with MiXCR, one entry per CDR3 protein. The profile shows about 400,000 distinct CDR3 sequences, around 16% of them singletons. Time point: newly diagnosed GD, antithyroid drugs for less than 3 months. Generation of the TCR library employed RNA extracted from PBMCs. Trimming removed 7 bases from V and 2 bases from J, with 9 bases in between. The germline gives CDR1 MNHNS, CDR2 SASEGT. The CDR3 length is 12 residues. This clonotype was found a few times. The sample also formed part of further work on T cells in Graves' hyperthyroidism and ophthalmopathy. As that report states: Blood also contained most expanded thyroid clonotypes above 0.001. Ophthalmopathy was identified by the model a median 6.5 months ahead of onset.

Sequenced here: peripheral blood mononuclear cells (PBMCs), sampled at new diagnosis, from a patient treated with antithyroid drugs. The sequence came from a young woman with Graves disease. This chain links TRBV6-1 with TRBJ2-7, with D unresolved. The CDR3 reads CASKLETYEQYF. CDR3 bases: TGTGCCAGCAAGTTAGAAACCTACGAGCAGTACTTC.